This passage covers 4 T cell receptor beta chains from one sample sequenced in a study of tumor and adjacent non-tumor tissue in lung cancer. This sample's RNA came from whole unsorted tissue. The normal lung tissue was taken more than 3 cm from the tumor edge. A modified ARM-PCR protocol with three rounds of nested PCR amplified TCRbeta. TCRdb redid the calling of the multiplex PCR reads with MiXCR, one entry per CDR3 protein. The table lists 50,000 or so distinct CDR3 sequences, about 79% of them singletons, with roughly 25% in the top ten. Sequencing was carried out using distant non-tumor lung tissue. The source is a woman in her sixties or seventies with non-small cell lung cancer.

Concerning this clonotype: The junction departs from germline at one end; a sequencing error may be responsible. The chain is built from TRBV28 and TRBJ2-6; perhaps TRBD1 as D (5 bases). This CDR3 has 16 residues. CDR1 and CDR2 (germline): MDHEN, SYDVKM. The CDR3 protein is CASSTPLISGAIVLTF. CDR3 nucleotides: TGTGCCAGCAGTACTCCTTTGATCTCTGGGGCCATCGTCCTGACTTTC.

On this clonotype itself: A read error may explain this, as a much larger clone is one base away. This chain links TRBV6-2 or TRBV6-3 with TRBJ2-3; 12 bases are a match to TRBD2. The germline CDR1 and CDR2 sequences are MNHEY and SVGEGT. The CDR3 runs 15 residues. The CDR3 region has the DNA TGTACCAGCAAGACTAGCGGGGGACACACAGATACGCAGTATTTT. Amino acids: CTSKTSGGHTDTQYF.

In regard to this clonotype: Germline is not matched at one junction end, which may reflect a read error. The genes are TRBV6-2 or TRBV6-3 and TRBJ2-1; perhaps TRBD2 as D (6 bases). CDR3 length: 13 amino acids. Germline CDR1 MNHEY, CDR2 SVGEGT. Here the CDR3 DNA reads TGTGTCAGCAGCGTAGGGCGGGGAGGTGAGCAGTTCTTC. This translates into CVSSVGRGGEQFF.

This clonotype was seen once. This likely comes from a read error, as the CDR3 has no conserved phenylalanine or tryptophan at its end. The chain recombines TRBV11-2 with TRBJ2-2, with D unclear. CDR1 SGHAT and CDR2 FQNNGV come from the germline V gene. Deletions cut 8 bases from V and 3 bases from J, with 7 bases between. This CDR3 has 12 amino acids. Here the CDR3 DNA reads TGTGCCAGCGGCGCGGACACCGGGGAGCTGTTTCTT. This codes for CASGADTGELFL.